The TCR beta chain under discussion was sequenced for a study of cytomegalovirus exposure and HLA in healthy donors. This CDR3 has 16 amino acids. The V end lost 0 bases, the J end lost 3 bases, and 17 bases lay between the germline ends. Germline CDR1 and CDR2: GTSNPN and SVGIG (reference sequence). The PCR was carried out with 60 Vbeta primers and 13 Jbeta primers. Repertoires were generated with immunoSEQ multiplex PCR, while TCRdb's copy carries only in-frame clones and drops some. The sample includes under 150,000 clones, around four fifths of them seen just once. Sequenced material: PBMCs. The chain joins TRBV30 to TRBJ1-1; D possibly corresponds to TRBD1 (6 bases). The clonotype originates from a boy younger than 18 in good health and CMV-seronegative. CDR3 sequence: CAWSVLGTGRDTEAFF. The CDR3 nucleotides read TGTGCCTGGAGTGTACTCGGAACAGGGCGGGACACTGAAGCTTTCTTT. The full variable domain, with the rest looked up from reference TRBV30 and TRBJ1-1, is SQTIHQWPATLVQPVGSPLSLECTVEGTSNPNLYWYRQAAGRGLQLLFYSVGIGQISSEVPQNLSASRPQDRQFILSSKKLLLSDSGFYLCAWSVLGTGRDTEAFFGQGTRLTVV.